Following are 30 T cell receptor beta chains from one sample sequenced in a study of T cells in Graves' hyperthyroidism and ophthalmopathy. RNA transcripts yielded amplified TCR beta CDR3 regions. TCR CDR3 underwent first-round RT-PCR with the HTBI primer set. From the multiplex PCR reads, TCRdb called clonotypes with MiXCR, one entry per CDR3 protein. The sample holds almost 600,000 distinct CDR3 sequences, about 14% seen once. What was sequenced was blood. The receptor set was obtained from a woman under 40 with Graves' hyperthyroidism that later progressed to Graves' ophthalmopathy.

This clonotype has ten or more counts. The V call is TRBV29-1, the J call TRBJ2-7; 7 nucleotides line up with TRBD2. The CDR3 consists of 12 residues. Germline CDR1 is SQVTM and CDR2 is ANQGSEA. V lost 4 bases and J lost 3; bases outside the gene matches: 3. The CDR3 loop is CSVGGGSYEQYF. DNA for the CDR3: TGCAGCGTTGGGGGGGGGAGCTACGAGCAGTACTTC.

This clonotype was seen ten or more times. The CDR3 region is CAIGDRSYEQYF. CDR3 DNA: TGTGCCATCGGCGACAGATCCTACGAGCAGTACTTC. The chain links TRBV10-3 to TRBJ2-7; possible D gene TRBD1, 5 bases. With 8 bases removed from V and 1 base from J, the gap between germline ends came to 9 bases. Germline lookup yields CDR1 ENHRY and CDR2 SYGVKD. The CDR3 has 12 residues.

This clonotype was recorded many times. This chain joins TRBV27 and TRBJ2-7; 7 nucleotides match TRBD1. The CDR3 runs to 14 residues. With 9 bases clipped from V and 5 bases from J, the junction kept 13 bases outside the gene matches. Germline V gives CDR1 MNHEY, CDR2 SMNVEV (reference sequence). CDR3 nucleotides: TGTGCCAGTAGAAAATTGACAGGGATAAACGAGCAGTACTTC. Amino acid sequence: CASRKLTGINEQYF.

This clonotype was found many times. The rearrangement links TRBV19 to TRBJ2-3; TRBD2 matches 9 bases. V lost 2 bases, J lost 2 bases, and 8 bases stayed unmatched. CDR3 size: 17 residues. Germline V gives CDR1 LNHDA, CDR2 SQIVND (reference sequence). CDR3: CASSILAGSPITDTQYF. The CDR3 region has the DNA TGTGCCAGTAGTATACTAGCGGGGTCCCCCATCACAGATACGCAGTATTTT.

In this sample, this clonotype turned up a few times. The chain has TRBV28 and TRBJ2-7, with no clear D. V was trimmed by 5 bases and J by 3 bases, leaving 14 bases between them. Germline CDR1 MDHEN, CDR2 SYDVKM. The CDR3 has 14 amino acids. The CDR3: CASSPSKPNYEQYF. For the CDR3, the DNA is TGTGCCAGCAGTCCAAGCAAACCCAACTACGAGCAGTACTTC.

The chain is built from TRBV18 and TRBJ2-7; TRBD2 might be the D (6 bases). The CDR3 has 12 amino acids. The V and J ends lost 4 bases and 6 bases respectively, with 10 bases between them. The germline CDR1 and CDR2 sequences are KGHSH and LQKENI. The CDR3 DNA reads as TGTGCCAGCTCACTGACTAGGTCCGAGCAGTACTTC. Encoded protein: CASSLTRSEQYF.

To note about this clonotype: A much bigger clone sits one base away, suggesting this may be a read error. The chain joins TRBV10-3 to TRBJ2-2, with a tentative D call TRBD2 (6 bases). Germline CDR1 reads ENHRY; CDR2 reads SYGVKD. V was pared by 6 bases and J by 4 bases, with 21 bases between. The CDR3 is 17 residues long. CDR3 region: CAIRRGGGEVVTGELFF. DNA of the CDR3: TGTGCCATCAGGAGAGGTGGCGGGGAAGTGGTCACCGGGGAGCTGTTTTTT.

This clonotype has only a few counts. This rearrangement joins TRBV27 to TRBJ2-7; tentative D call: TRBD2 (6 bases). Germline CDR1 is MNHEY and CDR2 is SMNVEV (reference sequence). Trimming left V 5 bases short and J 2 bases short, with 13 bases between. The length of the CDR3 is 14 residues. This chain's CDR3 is CASSGTPFTYEQYF. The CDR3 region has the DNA TGTGCCAGCAGTGGGACTCCCTTCACCTACGAGCAGTACTTC.

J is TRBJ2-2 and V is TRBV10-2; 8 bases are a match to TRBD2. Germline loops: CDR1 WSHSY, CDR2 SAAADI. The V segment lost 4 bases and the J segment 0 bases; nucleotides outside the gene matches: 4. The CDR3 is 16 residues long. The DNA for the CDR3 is TGCGCCAGCAGTGTGGCTAGCGGGTCGAACACCGGGGAGCTGTTTTTT. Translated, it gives CASSVASGSNTGELFF.

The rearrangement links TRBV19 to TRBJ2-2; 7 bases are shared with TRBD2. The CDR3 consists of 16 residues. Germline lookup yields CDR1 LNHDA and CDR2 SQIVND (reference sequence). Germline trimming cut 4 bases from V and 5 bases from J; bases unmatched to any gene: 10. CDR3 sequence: CASSTSSGGATGELFF. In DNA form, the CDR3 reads TGTGCCAGTAGTACCTCTAGCGGTGGTGCAACCGGGGAGCTGTTTTTT.

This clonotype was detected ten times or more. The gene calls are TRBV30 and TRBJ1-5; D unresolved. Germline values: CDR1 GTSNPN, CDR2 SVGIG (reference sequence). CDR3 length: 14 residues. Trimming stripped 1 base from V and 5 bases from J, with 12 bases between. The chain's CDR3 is CAWSGSTVDQPQHF. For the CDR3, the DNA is TGTGCCTGGAGTGGGTCGACGGTAGATCAGCCCCAGCATTTT.

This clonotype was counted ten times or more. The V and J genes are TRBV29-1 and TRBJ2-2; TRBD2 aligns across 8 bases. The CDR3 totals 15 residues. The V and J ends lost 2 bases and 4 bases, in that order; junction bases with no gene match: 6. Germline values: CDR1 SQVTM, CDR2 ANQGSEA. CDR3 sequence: CSVERVLAGTGELFF. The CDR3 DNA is TGCAGCGTTGAAAGGGTGCTAGCGGGCACCGGGGAGCTGTTTTTT.

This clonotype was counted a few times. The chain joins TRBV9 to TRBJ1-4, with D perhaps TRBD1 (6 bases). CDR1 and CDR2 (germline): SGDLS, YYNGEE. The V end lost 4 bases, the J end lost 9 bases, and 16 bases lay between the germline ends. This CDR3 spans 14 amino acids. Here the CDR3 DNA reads TGTGCCAGCAGCCCCGGGGGGGGGCCGAAAAAACTGTTTTTT. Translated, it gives CASSPGGGPKKLFF.

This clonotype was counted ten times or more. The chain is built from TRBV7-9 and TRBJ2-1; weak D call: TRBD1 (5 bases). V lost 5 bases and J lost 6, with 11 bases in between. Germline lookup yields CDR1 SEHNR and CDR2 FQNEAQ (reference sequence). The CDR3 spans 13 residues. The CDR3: CASSRVDSNEQFF. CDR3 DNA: TGTGCCAGCAGCCGCGTCGACAGCAATGAGCAGTTCTTC.

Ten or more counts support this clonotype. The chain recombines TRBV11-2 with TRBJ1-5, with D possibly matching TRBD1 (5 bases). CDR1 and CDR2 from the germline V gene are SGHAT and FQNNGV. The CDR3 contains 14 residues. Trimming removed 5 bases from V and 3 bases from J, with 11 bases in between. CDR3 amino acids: CASSQGVNNQPQHF. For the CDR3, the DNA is TGTGCCAGCAGCCAAGGGGTGAACAATCAGCCCCAGCATTTT.

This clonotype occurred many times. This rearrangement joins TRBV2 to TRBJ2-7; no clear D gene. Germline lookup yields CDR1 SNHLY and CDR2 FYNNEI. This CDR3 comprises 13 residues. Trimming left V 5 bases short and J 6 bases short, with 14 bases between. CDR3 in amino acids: CASSTLVALEQYF. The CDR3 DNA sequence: TGTGCCAGCAGTACCTTGGTAGCACTCGAGCAGTACTTC.

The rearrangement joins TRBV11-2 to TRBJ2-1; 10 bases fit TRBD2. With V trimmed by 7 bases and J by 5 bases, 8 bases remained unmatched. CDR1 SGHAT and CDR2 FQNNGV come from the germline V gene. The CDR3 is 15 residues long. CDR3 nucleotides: TGTGCCAGCACCCCGAGGACTAGCGGTAACAATGAGCAGTTCTTC. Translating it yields CASTPRTSGNNEQFF.

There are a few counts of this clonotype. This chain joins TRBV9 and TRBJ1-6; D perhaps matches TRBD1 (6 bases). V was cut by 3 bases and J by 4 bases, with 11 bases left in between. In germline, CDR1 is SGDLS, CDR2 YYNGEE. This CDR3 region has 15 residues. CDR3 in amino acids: CASSGKQGYNSPLHF. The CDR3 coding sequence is TGTGCCAGCAGCGGAAAACAGGGTTATAATTCACCCCTCCACTTT.

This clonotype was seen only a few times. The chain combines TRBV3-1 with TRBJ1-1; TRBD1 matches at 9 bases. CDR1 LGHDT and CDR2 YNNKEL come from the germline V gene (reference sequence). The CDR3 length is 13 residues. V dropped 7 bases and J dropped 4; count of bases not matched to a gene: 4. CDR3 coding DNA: TGTGCCAGCAAGGGGGGACAGGGCACTGAAGCTTTCTTT. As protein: CASKGGQGTEAFF.

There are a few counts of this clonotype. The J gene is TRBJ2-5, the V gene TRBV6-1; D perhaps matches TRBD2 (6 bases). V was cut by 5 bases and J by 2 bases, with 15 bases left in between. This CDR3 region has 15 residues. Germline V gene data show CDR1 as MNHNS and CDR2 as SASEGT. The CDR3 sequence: CASSLPLGGQETQYF. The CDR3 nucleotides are TGTGCCAGCAGTCTCCCCCTGGGGGGTCAAGAGACCCAGTACTTC.

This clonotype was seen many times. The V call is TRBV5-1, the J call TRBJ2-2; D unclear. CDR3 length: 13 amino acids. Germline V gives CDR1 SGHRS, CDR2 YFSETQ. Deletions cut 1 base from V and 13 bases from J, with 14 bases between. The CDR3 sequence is CASSLMMGVGLFF. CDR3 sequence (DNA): TGCGCCAGCAGCTTGATGATGGGCGTCGGGCTGTTTTTT.

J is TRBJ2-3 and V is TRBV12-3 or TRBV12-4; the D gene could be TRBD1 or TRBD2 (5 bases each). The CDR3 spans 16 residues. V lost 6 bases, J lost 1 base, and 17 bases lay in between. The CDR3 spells CASSLAGAGGTDTQYF. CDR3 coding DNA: TGTGCCAGCAGCCTTGCCGGGGCGGGTGGCACAGATACGCAGTATTTT.

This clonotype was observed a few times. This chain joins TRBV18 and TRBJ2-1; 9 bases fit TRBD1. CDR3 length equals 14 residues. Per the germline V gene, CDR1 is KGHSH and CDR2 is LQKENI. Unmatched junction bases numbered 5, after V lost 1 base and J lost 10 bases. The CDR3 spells CASSPQDRGSEQFF. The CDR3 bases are TGTGCCAGCTCACCACAAGACAGGGGGAGCGAGCAGTTCTTC.

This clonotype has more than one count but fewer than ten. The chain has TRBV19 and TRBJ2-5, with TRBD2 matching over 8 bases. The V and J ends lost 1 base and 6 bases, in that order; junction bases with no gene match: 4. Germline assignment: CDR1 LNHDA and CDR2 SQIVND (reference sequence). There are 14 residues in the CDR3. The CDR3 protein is CASSIVAGSKTQYF. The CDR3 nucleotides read TGTGCCAGTAGTATAGTAGCGGGAAGCAAGACCCAGTACTTC. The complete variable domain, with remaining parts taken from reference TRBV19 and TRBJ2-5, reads DGGITQSPKYLFRKEGQNVTLSCEQNLNHDAMYWYRQDPGQGLRLIYYSQIVNDFQKGDIAEGYSVSREKKESFPLTVTSAQKNPTAFYLCASSIVAGSKTQYFGPGTRLLVL.

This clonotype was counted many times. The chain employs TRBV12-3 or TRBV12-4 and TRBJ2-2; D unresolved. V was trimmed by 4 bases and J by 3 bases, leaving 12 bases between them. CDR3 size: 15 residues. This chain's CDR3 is CASSWDQTHTGELFF. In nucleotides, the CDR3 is TGTGCCAGCAGTTGGGATCAGACTCACACCGGGGAGCTGTTTTTT.

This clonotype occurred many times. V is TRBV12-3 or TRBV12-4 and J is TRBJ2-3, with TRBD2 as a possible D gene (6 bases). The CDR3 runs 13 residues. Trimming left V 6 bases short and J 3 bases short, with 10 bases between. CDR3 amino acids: CASRPRETDTQYF. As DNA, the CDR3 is TGTGCCAGCAGGCCTCGGGAGACAGATACGCAGTATTTT.

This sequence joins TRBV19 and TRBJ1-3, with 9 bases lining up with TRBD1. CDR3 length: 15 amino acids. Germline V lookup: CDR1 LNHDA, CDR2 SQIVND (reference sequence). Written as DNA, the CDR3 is TGTGGATCACTTTCACAGGGGGCGCCAGGAAACACCATATATTTT. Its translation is CGSLSQGAPGNTIYF.

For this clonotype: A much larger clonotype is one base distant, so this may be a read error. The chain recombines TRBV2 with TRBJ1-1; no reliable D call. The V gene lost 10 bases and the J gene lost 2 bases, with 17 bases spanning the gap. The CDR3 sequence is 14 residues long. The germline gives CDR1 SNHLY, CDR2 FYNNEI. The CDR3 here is CANRPSTGNTEAFF. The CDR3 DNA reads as TGTGCCAACAGACCCTCTACGGGAAACACTGAAGCTTTCTTT.

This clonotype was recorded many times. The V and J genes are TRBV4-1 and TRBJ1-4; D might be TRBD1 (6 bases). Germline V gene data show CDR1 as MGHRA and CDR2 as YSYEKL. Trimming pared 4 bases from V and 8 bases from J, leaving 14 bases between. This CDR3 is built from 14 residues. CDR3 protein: CASSLNREGEKLFF. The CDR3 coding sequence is TGCGCCAGCAGCCTTAACAGGGAGGGAGAAAAACTGTTTTTT.

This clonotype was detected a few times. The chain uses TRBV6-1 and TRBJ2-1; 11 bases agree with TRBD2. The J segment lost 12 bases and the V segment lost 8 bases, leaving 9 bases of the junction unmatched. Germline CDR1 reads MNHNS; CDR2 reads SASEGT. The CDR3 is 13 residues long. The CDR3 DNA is TGTGCCAGCGACGGACTAGCGGGCGGTGGGCAGTTCTTC. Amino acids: CASDGLAGGGQFF.